This TCR beta chain was sequenced in a study of CD8+ T cells in alopecia areata. Study-level points and caveats: Although TCR sharing was seen in mice, sharing across patients was less clear, possibly for HLA-related reasons.

Extracted from the samples, RNA was reverse transcribed into cDNA to serve as the sequencing template. Some clones are missing from TCRdb's copy, which holds only in-frame ones; the method was immunoSEQ multiplex PCR. Of tens of thousands of clones listed, 90% to 97% are singletons. Sorting of CD4+ and CD8+ T cells was performed on PBMCs. As concerns this clone: What it binds is not known.

This CDR3 contains 15 residues. V was clipped by 6 bases and J by 3 bases, with 21 bases between them. The germline V gene has CDR1 SQVTM and CDR2 ANQGSEA. This receptor was taken from a human donor with alopecia areata. This chain links TRBV29-1 with TRBJ2-7; unclear D gene. The sample in question was CD8+ T cells sorted from blood, obtained at week 0. The CDR3 region has the DNA TGCAGCGTATTGGATGAACTGTTTGGGGACTACGAGCAGTACTTC. As protein: CSVLDELFGDYEQYF.